These 29 T cell receptor beta chains came from one sample sequenced in a study of blood T cell repertoires in COVID-19. Only in-frame clones appear in the TCRdb table, and some are missing; sequencing was by immunoSEQ multiplex PCR. This sample has a few hundred thousand clones, with over 85% found just once. The sequencing input was peripheral blood. The receptors were sampled from a man aged 18 to 30 with COVID-19, enrolled during active disease.

This chain joins TRBV19 and TRBJ2-1; D perhaps matches TRBD1 (5 bases). This CDR3 region has 13 residues. V dropped 4 bases and J dropped 7 bases, with 11 bases sitting between them. Germline V lookup: CDR1 LNHDA, CDR2 SQIVND (reference sequence). As DNA, the CDR3 is TGTGCCAGTAGTAACCAGGGTGTGAATGAGCAGTTCTTC. It yields the protein CASSNQGVNEQFF.

The CDR3 protein is CASSGSGQGGGETQYF. CDR3 nucleotides: TGCGCCAGCAGCGGCAGTGGACAGGGCGGCGGAGAGACCCAGTACTTC. The rearrangement links TRBV5-1 to TRBJ2-5, with 8 bases that match TRBD1. This CDR3 is 16 amino acids long. J gave up 4 bases and V 4 bases, and 12 bases lay outside the gene matches. Germline V gives CDR1 SGHRS, CDR2 YFSETQ.

V and J are TRBV19 and TRBJ2-5; 7 bases are shared with TRBD2. This CDR3 region has 15 residues. Germline lookup yields CDR1 LNHDA and CDR2 SQIVND (reference sequence). Trimming cost V 6 bases and J 5 bases; bases outside gene matches: 12. CDR3 region: CASSDGSRRGETQYF. CDR3 bases: TGTGCCAGTAGCGATGGGTCACGGCGGGGGGAGACCCAGTACTTC.

A note on this clone: One junction end does not reproduce the germline sequence, and a read error may be involved. The J gene is TRBJ1-2, the V gene TRBV5-4; D is possibly TRBD1 (5 bases). Germline CDR1 is SGHNT and CDR2 is YYREEE (reference sequence). The CDR3 is made up of 11 amino acids. The DNA for the CDR3 is TGTGCCAGCAGCGCCGTTTGGGGCTACACTTTC. Protein product: CASSAVWGYTF. The full variable domain, in which reference TRBV5-4 and TRBJ1-2 provide the parts outside the CDR3, is ETGVTQSPTHLIKTRGQQVTLRCSSQSGHNTVSWYQQALGQGPQFIFQYYREEENGRGNFPPRFSGLQFPNYSSELNVNALELDDSALYLCASSAVWGYTFGSGTRLTVV.

The V gene is TRBV7-3, the J gene TRBJ2-3; D may be TRBD1 (6 bases). CDR3 length: 16 residues. CDR1 is SGHTA and CDR2 is FQGTGA in the germline V gene. Trimming took off 2 bases at V and 2 bases at J, with 14 bases between the two ends. The CDR3 bases are TGTGCCAGCAGCTTAGGCATGAACAGGGACACAGATACGCAGTATTTT. This codes for CASSLGMNRDTDTQYF.

The rearrangement links TRBV9 to TRBJ2-1; the match to TRBD2 covers 13 bases. From germline, CDR1 is SGDLS and CDR2 YYNGEE. CDR3 length: 18 residues. Trimming cost V 0 bases and J 5 bases; bases outside gene matches: 8. The CDR3: CASSVGMGGTSGNNEQFF. CDR3 in DNA: TGTGCCAGCAGCGTAGGGATGGGCGGGACTAGCGGGAACAATGAGCAGTTCTTC. Based on the CDR3 plus reference TRBV9 and TRBJ2-1, the full variable domain is DSGVTQTPKHLITATGQRVTLRCSPRSGDLSVYWYQQSLDQGLQFLIQYYNGEERAKGNILERFSAQQFPDLHSELNLSSLELGDSALYFCASSVGMGGTSGNNEQFFGPGTRLTVL.

This clone is a singleton in its sample. The gene calls are TRBV10-2 and TRBJ2-7, with 11 bases lining up with TRBD2. Germline values: CDR1 WSHSY, CDR2 SAAADI. V shed 6 bases, J shed 3 bases, and the junction held 4 bases outside the gene matches. The length of the CDR3 is 14 residues. CDR3 region: CASSNLAGGYEQYF. In DNA form, the CDR3 reads TGCGCCAGCAGCAACCTAGCGGGGGGCTACGAGCAGTACTTC.

CDR3 in amino acids: CASALGPGLAVGIGNEQFF. The CDR3 nucleotides read TGTGCCAGCGCGTTAGGGCCGGGACTAGCGGTCGGTATAGGGAATGAGCAGTTCTTC. The J gene is TRBJ2-1, the V gene TRBV27; 11 bases map to TRBD2. Trimming cost V 8 bases and J 7 bases; bases outside gene matches: 22. Germline V CDR1 and CDR2: MNHEY, SMNVEV (reference sequence). This CDR3 has 19 residues.

J is TRBJ2-3 and V is TRBV9, with 7 bases aligning to TRBD2. J was trimmed by 4 bases and V by 3 bases; bases with no gene match: 17. This CDR3 has 18 residues. The germline V gene encodes CDR1 SGDLS and CDR2 YYNGEE. The CDR3 here is CASSAALGTGGGPDTQYF. The CDR3 DNA is TGTGCCAGCAGCGCCGCCCTCGGGACGGGAGGTGGCCCAGATACGCAGTATTTT.

This chain links TRBV14 with TRBJ2-7; the match to TRBD1 covers 8 bases. The junction had 10 bases not matched to a gene; V was cut back by 6 bases and J by 3 bases. Germline CDR1 reads SGHDN; CDR2 reads FVKESK. The CDR3 runs 15 residues. CDR3 sequence reads: CASRRTGTGNYEQYF. For the CDR3, the DNA is TGTGCCAGCAGACGTACCGGGACAGGAAACTACGAGCAGTACTTC.

This CDR3 reads CASSLGGGYPYEQYF. The CDR3 region has the DNA TGTGCCAGCAGCTTAGGGGGGGGGTACCCCTACGAGCAGTACTTC. The chain employs TRBV7-2 and TRBJ2-7; 7 bases agree with TRBD2. J gave up 2 bases and V 1 base, and 5 bases lay outside the gene matches. The germline V gene has CDR1 SGHTA and CDR2 FQGNSA. The CDR3 runs 15 residues. Full variable domain (missing parts from reference TRBV7-2 and TRBJ2-7): GAGVSQSPSNKVTEKGKDVELRCDPISGHTALYWYRQSLGQGLEFLIYFQGNSAPDKSGLPSDRFSAERTGGSVSTLTIQRTQQEDSAVYLCASSLGGGYPYEQYFGPGTRLTVT.

V gene TRBV7-2 combines with J gene TRBJ2-7, with 13 positions matching TRBD2. The CDR3 length is 14 residues. V lost 3 bases, J lost 7 bases, and 3 bases stayed unmatched. Germline loops: CDR1 SGHTA, CDR2 FQGNSA. The CDR3 loop reads CASSLTSGRREQYF. In DNA form, the CDR3 reads TGTGCCAGCAGCTTGACTAGCGGGAGGCGGGAGCAGTACTTC.

This sequence joins TRBV6-5 and TRBJ2-1; 7 bases are shared with TRBD1. Germline loops: CDR1 MNHEY, CDR2 SVGAGI. With 6 bases clipped from V and 8 bases from J, the junction kept 7 bases outside the gene matches. The CDR3 spans 13 residues. The DNA of the CDR3 is TGTGCCAGCAGGCCCGACAGGGTCGATGAGCAGTTCTTC. Protein sequence: CASRPDRVDEQFF.

The chain uses TRBV11-2 and TRBJ1-1; 9 nucleotides align to TRBD1. CDR1 is SGHAT, CDR2 FQNNGV, per germline. The CDR3 spans 18 residues. V was clipped by 4 bases and J by 3 bases; unmatched bases: 15. CDR3 DNA sequence: TGTGCCAGCAGCTGGGGGGTCGGGACAGGGTACCATGACACTGAAGCTTTCTTT. As protein: CASSWGVGTGYHDTEAFF.

The rearrangement uses TRBV6-1 and TRBJ1-1, with 7 bases lining up with TRBD1. CDR3 size: 16 residues. Germline V gene lookup returns CDR1 MNHNS and CDR2 SASEGT. The ends lost 3 bases at V and 0 bases at J; junction bases unmatched: 7. Here the CDR3 DNA reads TGTGCCAGCAGTGACCGGGACAGATGGATGAACACTGAAGCTTTCTTT. Protein sequence: CASSDRDRWMNTEAFF.

This clone occurred once. The chain employs TRBV27 and TRBJ2-7, with TRBD1 matching 7 bases. Unmatched junction bases numbered 10, after V lost 5 bases and J lost 3 bases. This CDR3 region has 15 residues. The germline V gene has CDR1 MNHEY and CDR2 SMNVEV (reference sequence). The CDR3 sequence: CASSPLGTANYEQYF. The CDR3 nucleotides read TGTGCCAGCAGTCCGCTGGGGACAGCCAACTACGAGCAGTACTTC.

Written as DNA, the CDR3 is TGTGCCAGCAGCCCAACCGTATGGGGGGGCAGTTACTTC. Residues: CASSPTVWGGSYF. J is TRBJ2-7 and V is TRBV11-2, with a tentative D call TRBD2 (7 bases). The CDR3 has 13 residues. Per the germline V gene, CDR1 is SGHAT and CDR2 is FQNNGV. V was cut by 5 bases and J by 13 bases, with 21 bases left in between. The full variable domain, in which reference TRBV11-2 and TRBJ2-7 provide the parts outside the CDR3, is EAGVAQSPRYKIIEKRQSVAFWCNPISGHATLYWYQQILGQGPKLLIQFQNNGVVDDSQLPKDRFSAERLKGVDSTLKIQPAKLEDSAVYLCASSPTVWGGSYFGPGTRLTVT.

The chain recombines TRBV4-2 with TRBJ2-5, with 7 bases matching TRBD2. Per the germline V gene, CDR1 is LGHNA and CDR2 is YNFKEQ. The V gene end was trimmed by 3 bases and the J gene end by 4 bases; junction bases not matched to a gene: 8. The CDR3 extends over 15 amino acids. In nucleotides, the CDR3 is TGTGCCAGCAGCCAGTGGGGTGAGCGGGGAGAGACCCAGTACTTC. Translated, it gives CASSQWGERGETQYF.

The chain combines TRBV10-2 with TRBJ2-7; 11 positions agree with TRBD2. With V trimmed by 7 bases and J by 3 bases, 2 bases remained unmatched. CDR1 is WSHSY and CDR2 is SAAADI in the germline V gene. This CDR3 is built from 13 residues. CDR3 bases: TGCGCCAGCAAAACTAGCGGGGGCTACGAGCAGTACTTC. Encoded protein: CASKTSGGYEQYF.

The rearrangement joins TRBV7-2 to TRBJ1-5; D ambiguous. V lost 5 bases and J 3 bases, leaving 8 bases between the germline ends. This CDR3 is 13 amino acids long. Germline lookup yields CDR1 SGHTA and CDR2 FQGNSA. CDR3 region: CASSRETNQPQHF. The CDR3 DNA is TGTGCCAGCAGCCGGGAGACCAATCAGCCCCAGCATTTT.

The genes are TRBV2 and TRBJ2-7, with a possible D match to TRBD1 (6 bases). The germline V gene has CDR1 SNHLY and CDR2 FYNNEI. This CDR3 has 14 residues. The V end lost 3 bases, the J end lost 3 bases, and 12 bases lay between the germline ends. Here the CDR3 DNA reads TGTGCCAGCAGTGAGTTCCGGGACATCTACGAGCAGTACTTC. Protein: CASSEFRDIYEQYF. Based on the CDR3 plus reference TRBV2 and TRBJ2-7, the full variable domain is EPEVTQTPSHQVTQMGQEVILRCVPISNHLYFYWYRQILGQKVEFLVSFYNNEISEKSEIFDDQFSVERPDGSNFTLKIRSTKLEDSAMYFCASSEFRDIYEQYFGPGTRLTVT.

The chain is built from TRBV27 and TRBJ2-3; TRBD2 aligns across 10 bases. J gave up 5 bases and V 1 base, and 9 bases lay outside the gene matches. CDR3 length: 17 amino acids. Germline CDR1 MNHEY, CDR2 SMNVEV (reference sequence). As DNA, the CDR3 is TGTGCCAGCAGTTTATGGGCTAGCGGGGGTCTGGGAGATACGCAGTATTTT. Its protein is CASSLWASGGLGDTQYF.

The V gene is TRBV29-1, the J gene TRBJ1-4, with 8 bases lining up with TRBD1. This CDR3 region has 15 residues. J was trimmed by 1 base and V by 7 bases; bases with no gene match: 8. Germline CDR1 is SQVTM and CDR2 is ANQGSEA. In DNA, the CDR3 is TGCAGCGGTGGACAGGGAGGGGTAACTAATGAAAAACTGTTTTTT. Translation gives CSGGQGGVTNEKLFF.

This chain connects TRBV6-6 to TRBJ2-7; the match to TRBD1 covers 10 bases. The CDR3 is 14 amino acids. CDR1 is MNHNY and CDR2 is SVGAGI in the germline V gene (reference sequence). V trimming: 6 bases; J trimming: 7 bases; junction bases outside the gene matches: 9. The CDR3 loop is CASSPGQGGREQYF. The CDR3 bases are TGTGCCAGCAGCCCTGGACAGGGGGGTCGTGAGCAGTACTTC.

The genes are TRBV7-3 and TRBJ2-1; TRBD2 agrees at 9 bases. V trimming: 2 bases; J trimming: 9 bases; junction bases outside the gene matches: 8. The germline CDR1 and CDR2 sequences are SGHTA and FQGTGA. This CDR3 contains 15 residues. This chain's CDR3 is CASSLGIAGVTEQFF. The DNA for the CDR3 is TGTGCCAGCAGCTTAGGAATAGCGGGAGTTACTGAGCAGTTCTTC. Variable domain in full (rest from reference TRBV7-3 and TRBJ2-1): GAGVSQTPSNKVTEKGKYVELRCDPISGHTALYWYRQSLGQGPEFLIYFQGTGAADDSGLPNDRFFAVRPEGSVSTLKIQRTERGDSAVYLCASSLGIAGVTEQFFGPGTRLTVL.

This chain connects TRBV29-1 to TRBJ2-1; tentative D call: TRBD1 (5 bases). V lost 8 bases and J lost 7, with 24 bases in between. Germline V lookup: CDR1 SQVTM, CDR2 ANQGSEA. The CDR3 is 15 amino acids. CDR3 sequence: CSRTSPGWFGNEQFF. CDR3 DNA: TGCAGCCGAACTTCCCCAGGGTGGTTCGGAAATGAGCAGTTCTTC.

The chain employs TRBV5-4 and TRBJ1-4; maybe TRBD1 (6 bases). Trimming took off 1 base at V and 7 bases at J, with 20 bases between the two ends. Looked up from germline, CDR1 is SGHNT and CDR2 is YYREEE (reference sequence). The CDR3 totals 17 residues. The CDR3 region is CASSLFTGGASGEKLFF. The CDR3 nucleotides read TGTGCCAGCAGCTTGTTTACGGGGGGGGCCTCCGGTGAAAAACTGTTTTTT.

In nucleotides, the CDR3 is TGCGCCAGCAGCCTAAGATCTTATTCGAGCTCCTACAATGAGCAGTTCTTC. Protein sequence: CASSLRSYSSSYNEQFF. This chain links TRBV5-1 with TRBJ2-1; D gene uncertain. Germline lookup yields CDR1 SGHRS and CDR2 YFSETQ. The V and J ends lost 4 bases and 0 bases respectively, with 17 bases between them. This CDR3 has 17 residues. Together with reference TRBV5-1 and TRBJ2-1, the CDR3 gives the full variable domain: KAGVTQTPRYLIKTRGQQVTLSCSPISGHRSVSWYQQTPGQGLQFLFEYFSETQRNKGNFPGRFSGRQFSNSRSEMNVSTLELGDSALYLCASSLRSYSSSYNEQFFGPGTRLTVL.

There are a few counts of this clone. V gene TRBV7-9 combines with J gene TRBJ2-1; 9 bases are shared with TRBD1. This CDR3 is 15 amino acids long. From germline, CDR1 is SEHNR and CDR2 FQNEAQ (reference sequence). V lost 7 bases, J lost 9 bases, and 13 bases stayed unmatched. This CDR3 reads CASNMGQGRVGEQFF. Here the CDR3 DNA reads TGTGCCAGCAACATGGGACAGGGTAGGGTCGGTGAGCAGTTCTTC. Looking up the rest from reference TRBV7-9 and TRBJ2-1 gives the full variable domain: DTGVSQNPRHKITKRGQNVTFRCDPISEHNRLYWYRQTLGQGPEFLTYFQNEAQLEKSRLLSDRFSAERPKGSFSTLEIQRTEQGDSAMYLCASNMGQGRVGEQFFGPGTRLTVL.